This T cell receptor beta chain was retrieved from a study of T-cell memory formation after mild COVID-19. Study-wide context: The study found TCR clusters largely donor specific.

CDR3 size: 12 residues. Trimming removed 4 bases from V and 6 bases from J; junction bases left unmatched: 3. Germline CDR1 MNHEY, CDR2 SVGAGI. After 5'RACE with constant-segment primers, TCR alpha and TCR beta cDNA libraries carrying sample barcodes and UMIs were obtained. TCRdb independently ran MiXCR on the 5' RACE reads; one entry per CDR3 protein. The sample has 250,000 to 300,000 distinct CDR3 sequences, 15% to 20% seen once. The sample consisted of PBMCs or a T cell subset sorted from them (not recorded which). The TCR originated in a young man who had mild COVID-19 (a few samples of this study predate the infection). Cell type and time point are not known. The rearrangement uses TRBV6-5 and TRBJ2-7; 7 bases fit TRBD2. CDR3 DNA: TGTGCCAGCAGTTTCCGGGGGGTCGAGCAGTACTTC. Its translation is CASSFRGVEQYF.